The present T cell receptor beta chain was sequenced within a study of cytomegalovirus exposure and HLA in healthy donors. Study findings and constraints: Among TCR beta chains, those listed as cytomegalovirus-associated numbered around 160.

Note on this clone: Its antigen is unidentified.

Trimming removed 3 bases from V and 3 bases from J; junction bases left unmatched: 4. This CDR3 comprises 15 residues. The V gene's germline CDR1 is SGHVS and CDR2 FQNEAQ. Libraries were prepared by immunoSEQ multiplex PCR; TCRdb keeps only in-frame clonotypes and omits some of them. This repertoire shows some 120,000 clones, around 92% found once; its top ten account for 3% to 4%. The receptor comes from a man under 40 in good health and CMV-seronegative. The J gene is TRBJ2-7, the V gene TRBV7-8; 11 nucleotides line up with TRBD1. Sequences were obtained from PBMCs. The CDR3, as DNA: TGTGCCAGCAGCTTGGACAGGGGGCTGCGCTACGAGCAGTACTTC. The encoded protein is CASSLDRGLRYEQYF.